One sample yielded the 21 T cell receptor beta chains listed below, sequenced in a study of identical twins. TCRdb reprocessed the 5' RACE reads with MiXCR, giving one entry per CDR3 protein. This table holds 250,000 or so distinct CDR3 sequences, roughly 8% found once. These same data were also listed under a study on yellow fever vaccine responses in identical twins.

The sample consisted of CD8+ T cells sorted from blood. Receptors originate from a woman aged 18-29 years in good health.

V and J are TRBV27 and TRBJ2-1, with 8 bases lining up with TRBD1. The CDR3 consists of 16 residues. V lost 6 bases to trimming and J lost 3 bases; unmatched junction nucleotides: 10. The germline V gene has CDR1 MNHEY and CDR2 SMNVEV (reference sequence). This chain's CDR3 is CASRIKTGDLYNEQFF. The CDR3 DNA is TGTGCCAGCAGGATTAAGACAGGGGATCTCTACAATGAGCAGTTCTTC.

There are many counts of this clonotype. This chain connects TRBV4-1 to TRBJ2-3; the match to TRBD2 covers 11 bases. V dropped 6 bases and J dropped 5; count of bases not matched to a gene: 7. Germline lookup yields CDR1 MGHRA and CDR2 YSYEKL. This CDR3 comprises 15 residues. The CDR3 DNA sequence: TGCGCCAGCAGGCCGACTAGCGGGGTGAGAGATACGCAGTATTTT. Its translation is CASRPTSGVRDTQYF.

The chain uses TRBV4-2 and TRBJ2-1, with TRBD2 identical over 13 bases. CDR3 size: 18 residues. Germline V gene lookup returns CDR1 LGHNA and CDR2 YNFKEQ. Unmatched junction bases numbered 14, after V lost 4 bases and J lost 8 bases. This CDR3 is CASSPSPLGLAGEDEQFF. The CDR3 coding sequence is TGTGCCAGCAGCCCATCCCCGTTAGGACTAGCGGGAGAGGATGAGCAGTTCTTC.

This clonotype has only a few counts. For the CDR3, the DNA is TGTGCCAGCAGTGAGGTAGCGGTCAATGAGCAGTTCTTC. It is translated as CASSEVAVNEQFF. The V gene is TRBV28, the J gene TRBJ2-1; D perhaps matches TRBD2 (6 bases). This CDR3 comprises 13 residues. Germline V gives CDR1 MDHEN, CDR2 SYDVKM. The V gene lost 5 bases and the J gene lost 6 bases, with 11 bases spanning the gap.

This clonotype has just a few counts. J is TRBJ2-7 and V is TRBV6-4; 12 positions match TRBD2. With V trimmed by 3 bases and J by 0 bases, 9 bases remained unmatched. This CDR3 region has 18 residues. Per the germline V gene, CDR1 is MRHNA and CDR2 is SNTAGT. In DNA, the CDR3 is TGTGCCAGCAGTGATCTACTAGCGGGGGGACTTAGCTCCTACGAGCAGTACTTC. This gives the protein CASSDLLAGGLSSYEQYF.

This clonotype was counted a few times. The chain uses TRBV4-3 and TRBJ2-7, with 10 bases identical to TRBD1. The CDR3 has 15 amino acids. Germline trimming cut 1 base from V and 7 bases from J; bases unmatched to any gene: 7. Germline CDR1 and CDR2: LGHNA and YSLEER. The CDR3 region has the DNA TGCGCCAGCAGCCAAGGGCGGACAGGGGGGAATGAGCAGTACTTC. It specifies CASSQGRTGGNEQYF.

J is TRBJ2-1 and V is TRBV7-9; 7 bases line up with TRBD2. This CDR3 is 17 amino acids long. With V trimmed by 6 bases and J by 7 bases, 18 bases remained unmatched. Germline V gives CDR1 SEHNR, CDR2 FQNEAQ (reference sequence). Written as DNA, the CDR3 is TGTGCCAGCAGACCCAGAGGGGAGGGCCCATGGAGAAATGAGCAGTTCTTC. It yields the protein CASRPRGEGPWRNEQFF.

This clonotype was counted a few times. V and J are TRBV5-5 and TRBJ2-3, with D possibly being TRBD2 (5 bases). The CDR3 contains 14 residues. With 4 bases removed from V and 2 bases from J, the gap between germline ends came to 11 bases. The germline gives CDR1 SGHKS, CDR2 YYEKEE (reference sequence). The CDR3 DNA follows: TGTGCCAGCAGCCTGCGGGTTTTCACAGATACGCAGTATTTT. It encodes CASSLRVFTDTQYF.

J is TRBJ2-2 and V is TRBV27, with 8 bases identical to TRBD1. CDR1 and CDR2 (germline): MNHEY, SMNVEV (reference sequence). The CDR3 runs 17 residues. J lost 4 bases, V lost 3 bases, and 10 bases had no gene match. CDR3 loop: CASSLSTGVIGTGELFF. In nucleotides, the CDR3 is TGTGCCAGCAGTTTGTCGACAGGGGTGATTGGCACCGGGGAGCTGTTTTTT.

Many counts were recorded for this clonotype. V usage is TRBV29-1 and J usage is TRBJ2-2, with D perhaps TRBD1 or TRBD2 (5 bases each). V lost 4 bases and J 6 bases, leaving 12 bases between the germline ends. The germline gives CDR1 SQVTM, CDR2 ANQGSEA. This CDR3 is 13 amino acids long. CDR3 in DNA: TGCAGCGTTGTGGGGGAAGGGGCCGGGGAGCTGTTTTTT. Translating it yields CSVVGEGAGELFF.

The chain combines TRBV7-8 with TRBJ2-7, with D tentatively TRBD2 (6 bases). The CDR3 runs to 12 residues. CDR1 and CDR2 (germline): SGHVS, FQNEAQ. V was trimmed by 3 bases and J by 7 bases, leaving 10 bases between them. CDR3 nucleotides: TGTGCCAGCAGCTTCTACCTAGCGGAGCAGTACTTC. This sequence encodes CASSFYLAEQYF. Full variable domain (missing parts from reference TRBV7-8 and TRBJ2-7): GAGVSQSPRYKVAKRGQDVALRCDPISGHVSLFWYQQALGQGPEFLTYFQNEAQLDKSGLPSDRFFAERPEGSVSTLKIQRTQQEDSAVYLCASSFYLAEQYFGPGTRLTVT.

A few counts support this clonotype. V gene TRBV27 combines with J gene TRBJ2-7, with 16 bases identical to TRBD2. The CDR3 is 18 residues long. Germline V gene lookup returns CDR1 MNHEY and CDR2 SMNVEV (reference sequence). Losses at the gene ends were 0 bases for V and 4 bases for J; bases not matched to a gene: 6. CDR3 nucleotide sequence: TGTGCCAGCAGTTTATCCGGGACTAGCGGGAGGGCCGTGTACGAGCAGTACTTC. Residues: CASSLSGTSGRAVYEQYF.

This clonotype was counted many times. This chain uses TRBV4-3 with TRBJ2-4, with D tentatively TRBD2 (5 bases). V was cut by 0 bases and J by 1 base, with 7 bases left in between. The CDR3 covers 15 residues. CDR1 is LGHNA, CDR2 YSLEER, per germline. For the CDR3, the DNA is TGCGCCAGCAGCCAAGATTGGGAGGCCAAAAACATTCAGTACTTC. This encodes CASSQDWEAKNIQYF.

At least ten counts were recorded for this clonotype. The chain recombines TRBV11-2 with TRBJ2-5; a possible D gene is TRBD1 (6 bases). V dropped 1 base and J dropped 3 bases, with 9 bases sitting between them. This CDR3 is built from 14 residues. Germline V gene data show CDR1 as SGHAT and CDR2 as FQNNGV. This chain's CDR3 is CASSLGAGEETQYF. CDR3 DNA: TGTGCCAGCAGCTTAGGGGCAGGGGAAGAGACCCAGTACTTC.

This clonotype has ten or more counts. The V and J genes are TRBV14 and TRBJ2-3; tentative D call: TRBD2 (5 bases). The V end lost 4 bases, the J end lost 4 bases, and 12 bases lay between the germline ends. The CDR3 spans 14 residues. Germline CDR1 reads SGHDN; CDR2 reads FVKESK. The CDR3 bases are TGTGCCAGCAGCCTCACTAGGAACGCAGATACGCAGTATTTT. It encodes CASSLTRNADTQYF.

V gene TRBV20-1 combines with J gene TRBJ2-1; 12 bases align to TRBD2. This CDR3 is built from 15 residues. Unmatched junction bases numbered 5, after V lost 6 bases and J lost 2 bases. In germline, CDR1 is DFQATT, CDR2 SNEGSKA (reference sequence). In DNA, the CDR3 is TGCAGTGCGAGACTAGCGGGAGCAGCCTACAATGAGCAGTTCTTC. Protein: CSARLAGAAYNEQFF.

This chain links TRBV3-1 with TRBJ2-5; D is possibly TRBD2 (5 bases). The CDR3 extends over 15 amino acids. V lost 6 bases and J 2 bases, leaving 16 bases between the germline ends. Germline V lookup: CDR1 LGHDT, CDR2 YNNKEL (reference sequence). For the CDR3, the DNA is TGTGCCAGCAGTCACGCGGAGGAGATACAAGAGACCCAGTACTTC. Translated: CASSHAEEIQETQYF.

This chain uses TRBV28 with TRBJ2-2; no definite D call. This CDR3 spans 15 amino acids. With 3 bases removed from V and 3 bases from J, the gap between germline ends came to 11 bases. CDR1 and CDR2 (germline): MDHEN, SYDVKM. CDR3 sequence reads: CASSFSLVYTGELFF. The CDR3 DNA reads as TGTGCCAGCAGTTTTTCTCTCGTTTACACCGGGGAGCTGTTTTTT.

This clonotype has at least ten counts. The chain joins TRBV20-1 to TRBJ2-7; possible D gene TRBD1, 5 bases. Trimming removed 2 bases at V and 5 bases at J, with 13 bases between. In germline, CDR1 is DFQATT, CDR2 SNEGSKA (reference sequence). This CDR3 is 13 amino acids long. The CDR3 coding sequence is TGCAGTGCTAGATGGCAGGGCGACCACGAGCAGTACTTC. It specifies CSARWQGDHEQYF.

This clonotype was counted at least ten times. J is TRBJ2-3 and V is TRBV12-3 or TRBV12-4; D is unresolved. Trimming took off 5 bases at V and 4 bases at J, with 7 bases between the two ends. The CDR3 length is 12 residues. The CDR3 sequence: CASSLPPDTQYF. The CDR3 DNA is TGTGCCAGCAGTCTCCCCCCAGATACGCAGTATTTT.

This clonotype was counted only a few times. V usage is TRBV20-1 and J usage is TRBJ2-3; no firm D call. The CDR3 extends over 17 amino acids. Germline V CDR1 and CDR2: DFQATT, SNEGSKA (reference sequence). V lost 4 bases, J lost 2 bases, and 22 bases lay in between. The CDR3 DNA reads TGCAGTGCTACGGATGGTCGGCGCAACAGTTACACAGATACGCAGTATTTT. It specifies CSATDGRRNSYTDTQYF.